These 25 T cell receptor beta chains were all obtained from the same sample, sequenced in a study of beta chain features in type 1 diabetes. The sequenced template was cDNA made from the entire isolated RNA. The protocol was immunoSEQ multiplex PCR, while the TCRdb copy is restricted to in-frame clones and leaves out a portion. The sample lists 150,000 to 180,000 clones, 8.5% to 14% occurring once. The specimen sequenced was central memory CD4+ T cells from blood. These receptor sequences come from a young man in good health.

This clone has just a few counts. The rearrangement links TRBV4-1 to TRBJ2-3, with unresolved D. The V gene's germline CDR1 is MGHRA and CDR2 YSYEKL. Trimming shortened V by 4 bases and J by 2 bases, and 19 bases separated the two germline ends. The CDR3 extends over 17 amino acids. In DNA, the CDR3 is TGCGCCAGCAGCCCCCTAATCTCGGTACAGACCACAGATACGCAGTATTTT. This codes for CASSPLISVQTTDTQYF.

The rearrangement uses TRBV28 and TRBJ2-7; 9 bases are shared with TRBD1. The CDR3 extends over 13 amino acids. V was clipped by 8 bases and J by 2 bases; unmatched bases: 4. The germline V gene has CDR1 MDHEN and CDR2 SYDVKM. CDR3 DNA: TGTGCCAGCCAGACAGGGGGGGCCTACGAGCAGTACTTC. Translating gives CASQTGGAYEQYF. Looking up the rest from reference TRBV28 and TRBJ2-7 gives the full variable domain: DVKVTQSSRYLVKRTGEKVFLECVQDMDHENMFWYRQDPGLGLRLIYFSYDVKMKEKGDIPEGYSVSREKKERFSLILESASTNQTSMYLCASQTGGAYEQYFGPGTRLTVT.

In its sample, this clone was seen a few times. For the CDR3, the DNA is TGTGCCTGGAGGAGGGTGGGGACTGGAAACACCATATATTTT. Its translation is CAWRRVGTGNTIYF. The rearrangement uses TRBV30 and TRBJ1-3; D is uncertain. CDR1 is GTSNPN, CDR2 SVGIG, per germline (reference sequence). The CDR3 is 14 residues long. V lost 3 bases and J 2 bases, leaving 11 bases between the germline ends. Filled out from reference TRBV30 and TRBJ1-3, the complete variable domain reads SQTIHQWPATLVQPVGSPLSLECTVEGTSNPNLYWYRQAAGRGLQLLFYSVGIGQISSEVPQNLSASRPQDRQFILSSKKLLLSDSGFYLCAWRRVGTGNTIYFGEGSWLTVV.

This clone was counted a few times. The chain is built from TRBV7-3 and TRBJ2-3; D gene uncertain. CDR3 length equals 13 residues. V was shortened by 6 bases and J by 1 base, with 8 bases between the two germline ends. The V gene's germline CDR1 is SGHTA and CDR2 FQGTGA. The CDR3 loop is CASSQVRTDTQYF. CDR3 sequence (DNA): TGTGCCAGCAGTCAGGTGCGCACAGATACGCAGTATTTT.

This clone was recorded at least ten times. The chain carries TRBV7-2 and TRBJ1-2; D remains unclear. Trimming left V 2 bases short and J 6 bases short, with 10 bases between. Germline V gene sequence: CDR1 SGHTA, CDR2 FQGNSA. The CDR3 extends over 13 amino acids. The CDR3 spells CASSLNRKDGYTF. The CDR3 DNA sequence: TGTGCCAGCAGCTTAAATCGGAAGGATGGCTACACCTTC. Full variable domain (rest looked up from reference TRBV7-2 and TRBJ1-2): GAGVSQSPSNKVTEKGKDVELRCDPISGHTALYWYRQSLGQGLEFLIYFQGNSAPDKSGLPSDRFSAERTGGSVSTLTIQRTQQEDSAVYLCASSLNRKDGYTFGSGTRLTVV.

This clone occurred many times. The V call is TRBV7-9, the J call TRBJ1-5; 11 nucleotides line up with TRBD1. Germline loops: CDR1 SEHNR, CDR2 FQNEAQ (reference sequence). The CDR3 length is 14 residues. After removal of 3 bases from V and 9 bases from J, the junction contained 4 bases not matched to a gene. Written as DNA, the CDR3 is TGTGCCAGCAGCTTGGGACAGGGGGATACGCCCCAGCATTTT. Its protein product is CASSLGQGDTPQHF.

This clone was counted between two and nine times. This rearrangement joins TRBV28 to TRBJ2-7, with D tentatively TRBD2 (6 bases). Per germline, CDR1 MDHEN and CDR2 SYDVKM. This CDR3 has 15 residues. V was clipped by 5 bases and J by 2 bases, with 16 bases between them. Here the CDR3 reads CASSPAGLTTYEQYF. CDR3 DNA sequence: TGTGCCAGCAGTCCAGCGGGCCTGACAACCTACGAGCAGTACTTC.

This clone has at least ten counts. CDR3 protein: CASSITGTLSQVETQYF. Written as DNA, the CDR3 is TGTGCCAGTAGTATAACCGGGACACTCTCTCAAGTAGAGACCCAGTACTTC. The chain is built from TRBV19 and TRBJ2-5; maybe TRBD1 (6 bases). The CDR3 is 17 amino acids. Germline V gives CDR1 LNHDA, CDR2 SQIVND (reference sequence). With 2 bases removed from V and 4 bases from J, the gap between germline ends came to 20 bases.

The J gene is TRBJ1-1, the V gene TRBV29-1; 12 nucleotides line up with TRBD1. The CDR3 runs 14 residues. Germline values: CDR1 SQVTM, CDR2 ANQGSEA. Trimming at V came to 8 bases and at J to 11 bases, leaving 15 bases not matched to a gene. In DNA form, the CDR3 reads TGCAGCTCTACGGGGACAGGGGGCGCAGGGGGCGCTTTCTTT. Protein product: CSSTGTGGAGGAFF.

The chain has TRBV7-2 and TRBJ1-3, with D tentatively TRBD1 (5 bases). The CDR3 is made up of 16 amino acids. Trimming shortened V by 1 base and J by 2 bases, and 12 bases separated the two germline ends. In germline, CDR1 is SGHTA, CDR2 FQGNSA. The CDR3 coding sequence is TGTGCCAGCAGCTTAGGTCGGGCAGGGACTGGAAACACCATATATTTT. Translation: CASSLGRAGTGNTIYF.

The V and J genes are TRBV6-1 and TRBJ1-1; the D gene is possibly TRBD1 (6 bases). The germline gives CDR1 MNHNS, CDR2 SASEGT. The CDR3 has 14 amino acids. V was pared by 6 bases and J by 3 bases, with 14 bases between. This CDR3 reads CASSRGGRDTEAFF. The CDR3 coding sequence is TGTGCCAGCAGCAGAGGGGGAAGGGACACTGAAGCTTTCTTT.

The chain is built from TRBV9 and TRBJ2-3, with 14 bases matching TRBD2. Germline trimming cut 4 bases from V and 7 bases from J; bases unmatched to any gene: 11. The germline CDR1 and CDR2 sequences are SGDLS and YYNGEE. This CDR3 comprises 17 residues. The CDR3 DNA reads TGTGCCAGCAGCCTTGGGACTAGCGGGGGAGGCTGGAATACGCAGTATTTT. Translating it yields CASSLGTSGGGWNTQYF. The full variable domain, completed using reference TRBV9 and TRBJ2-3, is DSGVTQTPKHLITATGQRVTLRCSPRSGDLSVYWYQQSLDQGLQFLIQYYNGEERAKGNILERFSAQQFPDLHSELNLSSLELGDSALYFCASSLGTSGGGWNTQYFGPGTRLTVL.

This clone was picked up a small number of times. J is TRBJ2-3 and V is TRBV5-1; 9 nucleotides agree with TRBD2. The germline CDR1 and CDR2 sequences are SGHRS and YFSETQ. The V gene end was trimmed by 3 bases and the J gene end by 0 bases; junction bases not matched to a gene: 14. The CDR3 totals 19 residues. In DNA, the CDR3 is TGCGCCAGCAGCTCCCTAGGAGCGGGGGGTCGAGCTAGCACAGATACGCAGTATTTT. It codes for CASSSLGAGGRASTDTQYF.

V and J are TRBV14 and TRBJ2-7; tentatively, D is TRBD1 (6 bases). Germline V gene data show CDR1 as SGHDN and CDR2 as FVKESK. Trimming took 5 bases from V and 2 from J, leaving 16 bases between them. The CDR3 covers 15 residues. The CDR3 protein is CASSTGQTGAYEQYF. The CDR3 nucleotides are TGTGCCAGCAGCACCGGACAGACAGGAGCCTACGAGCAGTACTTC.

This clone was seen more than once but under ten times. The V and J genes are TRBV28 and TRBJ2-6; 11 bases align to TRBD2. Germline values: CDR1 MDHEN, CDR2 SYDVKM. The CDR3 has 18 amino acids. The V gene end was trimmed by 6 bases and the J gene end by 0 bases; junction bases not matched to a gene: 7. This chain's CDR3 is CASRATSGSYSGANVLTF. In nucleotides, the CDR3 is TGTGCCAGCAGAGCCACTAGCGGGAGTTACTCTGGGGCCAACGTCCTGACTTTC.

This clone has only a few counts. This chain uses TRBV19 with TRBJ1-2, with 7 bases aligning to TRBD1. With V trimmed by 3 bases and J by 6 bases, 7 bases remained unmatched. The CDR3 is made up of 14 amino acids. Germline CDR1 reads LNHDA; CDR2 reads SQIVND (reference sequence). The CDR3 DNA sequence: TGTGCCAGTAGTATTCTGGGACAGCCTCATGGCTACACCTTC. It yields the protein CASSILGQPHGYTF.

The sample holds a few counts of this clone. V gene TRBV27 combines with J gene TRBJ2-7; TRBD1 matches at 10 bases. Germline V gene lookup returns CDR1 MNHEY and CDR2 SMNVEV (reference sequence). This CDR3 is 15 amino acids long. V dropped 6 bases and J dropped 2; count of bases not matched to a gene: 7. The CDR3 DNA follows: TGTGCCAGCAGACCGGCCGGGACAGGGGCCTACGAGCAGTACTTC. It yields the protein CASRPAGTGAYEQYF.

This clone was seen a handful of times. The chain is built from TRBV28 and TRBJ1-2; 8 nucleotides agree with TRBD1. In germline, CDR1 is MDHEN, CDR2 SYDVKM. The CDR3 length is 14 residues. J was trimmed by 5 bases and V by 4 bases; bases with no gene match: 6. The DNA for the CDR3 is TGTGCCAGCAGTTCCTCAGGGGGCACTTATGGCTACACCTTC. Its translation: CASSSSGGTYGYTF.

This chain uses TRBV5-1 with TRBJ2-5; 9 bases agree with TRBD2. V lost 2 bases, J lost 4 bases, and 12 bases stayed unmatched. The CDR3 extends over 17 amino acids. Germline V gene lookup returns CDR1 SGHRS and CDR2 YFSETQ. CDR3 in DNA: TGCGCCAGCAGCTTAATAGCGGGAGTGAAAGGGCGAGAGACCCAGTACTTC. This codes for CASSLIAGVKGRETQYF.

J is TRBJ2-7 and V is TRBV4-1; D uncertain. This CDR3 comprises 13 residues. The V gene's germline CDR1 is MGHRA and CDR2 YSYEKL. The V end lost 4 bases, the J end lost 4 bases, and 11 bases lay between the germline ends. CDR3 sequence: CASSRPDAYEQYF. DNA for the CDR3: TGCGCCAGCAGCCGGCCGGATGCTTACGAGCAGTACTTC.

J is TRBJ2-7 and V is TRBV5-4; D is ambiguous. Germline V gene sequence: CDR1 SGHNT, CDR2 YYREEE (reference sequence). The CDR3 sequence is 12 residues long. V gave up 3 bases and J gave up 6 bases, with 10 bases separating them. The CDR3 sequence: CASSWVESEQYF. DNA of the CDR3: TGTGCCAGCAGCTGGGTAGAATCCGAGCAGTACTTC.

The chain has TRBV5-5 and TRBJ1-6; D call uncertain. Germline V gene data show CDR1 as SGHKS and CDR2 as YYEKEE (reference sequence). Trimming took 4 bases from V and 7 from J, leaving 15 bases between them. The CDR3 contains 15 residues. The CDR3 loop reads CASSPDPGWNSPLHF. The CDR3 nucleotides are TGTGCCAGCAGCCCCGACCCGGGCTGGAATTCACCCCTCCACTTT.

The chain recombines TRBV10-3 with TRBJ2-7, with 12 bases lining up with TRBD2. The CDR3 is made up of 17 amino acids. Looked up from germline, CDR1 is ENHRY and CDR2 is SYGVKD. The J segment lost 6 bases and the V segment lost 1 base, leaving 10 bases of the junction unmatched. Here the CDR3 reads CAISEYSSGRALGEQYF. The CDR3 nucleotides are TGTGCCATCAGTGAGTATTCTAGCGGGAGGGCCCTAGGCGAGCAGTACTTC.

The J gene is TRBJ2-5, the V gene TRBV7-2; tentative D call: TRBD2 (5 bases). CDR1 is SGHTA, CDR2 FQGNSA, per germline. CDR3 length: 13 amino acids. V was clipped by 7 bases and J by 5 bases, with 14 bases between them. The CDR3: CASTPRVGETQYF. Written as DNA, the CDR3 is TGTGCCAGCACTCCGCGGGTGGGGGAGACCCAGTACTTC.

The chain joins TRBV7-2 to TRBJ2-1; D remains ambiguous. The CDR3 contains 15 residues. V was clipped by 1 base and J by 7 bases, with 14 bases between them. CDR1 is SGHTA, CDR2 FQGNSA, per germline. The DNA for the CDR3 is TGTGCCAGCAGCTTAGGAGCCCGCTACCTTAATGAGCAGTTCTTC. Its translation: CASSLGARYLNEQFF.